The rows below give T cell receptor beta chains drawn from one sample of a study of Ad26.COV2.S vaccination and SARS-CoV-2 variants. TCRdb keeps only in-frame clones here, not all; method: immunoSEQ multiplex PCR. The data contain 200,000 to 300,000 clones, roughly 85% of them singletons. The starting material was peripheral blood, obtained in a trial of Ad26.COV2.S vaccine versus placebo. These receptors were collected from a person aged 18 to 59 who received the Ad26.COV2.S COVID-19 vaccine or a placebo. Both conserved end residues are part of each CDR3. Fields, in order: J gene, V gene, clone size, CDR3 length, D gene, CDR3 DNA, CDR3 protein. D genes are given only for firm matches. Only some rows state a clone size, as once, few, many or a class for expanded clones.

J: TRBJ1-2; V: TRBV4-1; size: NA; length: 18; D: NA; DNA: TGCGCCAGCAGCCCCGACCGGTTTACAGGGAGGGGTGGGTATGGCTACACCTTC; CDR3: CASSPDRFTGRGGYGYTF
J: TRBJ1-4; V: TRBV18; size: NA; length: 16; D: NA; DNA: TGTGCCAGCTCACCACGGTGGGAGTCAACTAATGAAAAACTGTTTTTT; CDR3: CASSPRWESTNEKLFF
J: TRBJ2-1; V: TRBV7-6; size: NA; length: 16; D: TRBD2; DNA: TGTGCCAGCAGCTTACGACGGAGCGGGGGAGGTGATGAGCAGTTCTTC; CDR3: CASSLRRSGGGDEQFF
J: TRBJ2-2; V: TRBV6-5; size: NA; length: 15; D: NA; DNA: TGTGCCAGCACCCAATACAGTCGCAACACCGGGGAGCTGTTTTTT; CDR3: CASTQYSRNTGELFF
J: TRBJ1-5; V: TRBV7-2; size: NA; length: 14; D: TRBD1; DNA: TGTGCCAGCAGCTTGACAGGGCAGAGCCAGCCCCAGCATTTT; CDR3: CASSLTGQSQPQHF
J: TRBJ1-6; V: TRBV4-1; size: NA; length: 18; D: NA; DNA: TGCGCCAGCAGCCAAGTAGAACGGAAGAGCTCCTATAATTCACCCCTCCACTTT; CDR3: CASSQVERKSSYNSPLHF
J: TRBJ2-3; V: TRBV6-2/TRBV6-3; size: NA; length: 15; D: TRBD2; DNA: TGTGCCAGCAGTTCCGGGACTAGCGGCACAGATACGCAGTATTTT; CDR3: CASSSGTSGTDTQYF
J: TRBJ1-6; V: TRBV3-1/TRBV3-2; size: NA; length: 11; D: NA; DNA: TGTGCCAGCGGGGGGAATTCACCCCTCCACTTT; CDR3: CASGGNSPLHF
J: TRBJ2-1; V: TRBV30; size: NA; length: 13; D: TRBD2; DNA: TGTGCCTGGAGTGTGGGTAGCGGGAGTTTGCAGTTCTTC; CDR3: CAWSVGSGSLQFF
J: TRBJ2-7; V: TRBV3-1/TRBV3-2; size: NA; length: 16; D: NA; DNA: TGTGCCAGCAGCCCCCTCCCGGGCTACAATCCCTACGAGCAGTACTTC; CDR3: CASSPLPGYNPYEQYF
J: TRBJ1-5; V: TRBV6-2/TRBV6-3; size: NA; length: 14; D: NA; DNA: TGTGCCAGCAGTTACTCTGCGGAGCTCCAGCCCCAGCATTTT; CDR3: CASSYSAELQPQHF
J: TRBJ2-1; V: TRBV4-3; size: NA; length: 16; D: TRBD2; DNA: TGCGCCAGCAGCCCCCAGCGGGGGGGCCTCGGCAATGAGCAGTTCTTC; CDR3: CASSPQRGGLGNEQFF
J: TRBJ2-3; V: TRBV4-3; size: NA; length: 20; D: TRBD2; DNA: TGCGCCAGCAGCCAAGATTCCTTTGAATCGGGACTAGCGGGAGAAAATACGCAGTATTTT; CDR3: CASSQDSFESGLAGENTQYF
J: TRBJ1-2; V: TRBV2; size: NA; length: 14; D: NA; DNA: TGTGCCAGCAGTCAGACAGAGCGGCGTGATGGCTACACCTTC; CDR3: CASSQTERRDGYTF
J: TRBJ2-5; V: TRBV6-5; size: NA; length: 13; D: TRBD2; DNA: TGTGCCAGCAGAAACGCGGGAGGAGAGACCCAGTACTTC; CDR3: CASRNAGGETQYF
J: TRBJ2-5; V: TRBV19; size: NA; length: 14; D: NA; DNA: TGTGCCAGTAGTATTGCGGGGAAGGCAGAGACCCAGTACTTC; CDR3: CASSIAGKAETQYF
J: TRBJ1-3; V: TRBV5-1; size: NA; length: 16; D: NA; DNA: TGCGCCAGCAGCCAAGCTCCGAGGGGCGGTGGAAACACCATATATTTT; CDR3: CASSQAPRGGGNTIYF
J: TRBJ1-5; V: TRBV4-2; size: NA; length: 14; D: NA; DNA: TGTGCCAGCAGCCAAATCAGGGGAGAGCAGCCCCAGCATTTT; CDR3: CASSQIRGEQPQHF
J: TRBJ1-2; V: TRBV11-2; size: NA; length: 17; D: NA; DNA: TGTGCCAGCAGCTCTTTGCGAGAGGGGATGCGGGCGGGTGGCTACACCTTC; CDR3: CASSSLREGMRAGGYTF
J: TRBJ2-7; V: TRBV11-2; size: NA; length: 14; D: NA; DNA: TGTGCCAGCAGCTTAGGGGTGGGACCTTACGAGCAGTACTTC; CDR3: CASSLGVGPYEQYF
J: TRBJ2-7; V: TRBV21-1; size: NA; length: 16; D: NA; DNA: TGTGCTAGCAGCAAAAAAGGGGTCGGGCACTCCTACGAGCAGTACTTC; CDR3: CASSKKGVGHSYEQYF
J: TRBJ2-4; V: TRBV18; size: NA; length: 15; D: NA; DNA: TGTGCCAGCTCACCACTCCAGGGTACTAAAAACATTCAGTACTTC; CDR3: CASSPLQGTKNIQYF
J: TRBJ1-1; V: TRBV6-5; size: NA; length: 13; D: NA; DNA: TGTGCCAGCAGTTACGGTACAGTCACTGAAGCTTTCTTT; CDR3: CASSYGTVTEAFF
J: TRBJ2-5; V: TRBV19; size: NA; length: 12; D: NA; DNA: TGTGCCAGTAGTCGACCTGGGGAGACCCAGTACTTC; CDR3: CASSRPGETQYF
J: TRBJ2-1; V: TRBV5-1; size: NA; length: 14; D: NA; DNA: TGCGCCAGCCGATCCGCCGGGACTTACAATGAGCAGTTCTTC; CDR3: CASRSAGTYNEQFF
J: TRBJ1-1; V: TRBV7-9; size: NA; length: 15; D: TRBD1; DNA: TGTGCCAGCAGCTCCCTCAGGGGGTTGGACACTGAAGCTTTCTTT; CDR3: CASSSLRGLDTEAFF
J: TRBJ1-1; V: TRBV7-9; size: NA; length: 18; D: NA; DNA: TGTGCCAGCAGCTTAGAGTTGGGGCAGGGTGATTGGAACACTGAAGCTTTCTTT; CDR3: CASSLELGQGDWNTEAFF
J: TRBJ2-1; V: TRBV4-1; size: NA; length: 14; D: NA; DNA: TGCGCCAGCAGCATGCTGAGCTCCTACAATGAGCAGTTCTTC; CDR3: CASSMLSSYNEQFF
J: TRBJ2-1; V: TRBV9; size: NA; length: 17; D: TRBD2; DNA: TGTGCCAGCAGCGTAGCTAGAGCGGGAGTTTCCTACAATGAGCAGTTCTTC; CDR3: CASSVARAGVSYNEQFF
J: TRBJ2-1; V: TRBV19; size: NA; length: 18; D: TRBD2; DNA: TGTGCCAGTAGTACCACGGGCAGCGGGAGGGCGATTTACAATGAGCAGTTCTTC; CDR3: CASSTTGSGRAIYNEQFF
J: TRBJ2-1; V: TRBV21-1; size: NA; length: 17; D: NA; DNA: TGTGCCAGCAGCCAAACTAGCGGGTGGGTCTCCTACAATGAGCAGTTCTTC; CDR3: CASSQTSGWVSYNEQFF
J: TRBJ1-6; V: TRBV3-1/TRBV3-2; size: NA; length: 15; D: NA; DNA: TGTGCCAGCAGCCAACAGATTCATAAGAATTCACCCCTCCACTTT; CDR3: CASSQQIHKNSPLHF
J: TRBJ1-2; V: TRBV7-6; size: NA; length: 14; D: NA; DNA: TGTGCCAGCAGCTTAGGGACAGACCTCTATGGCTACACCTTC; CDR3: CASSLGTDLYGYTF
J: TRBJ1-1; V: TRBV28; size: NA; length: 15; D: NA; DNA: TGTGCCAGCAGCCCCAGGTCACGGCCGAACACTGAAGCTTTCTTT; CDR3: CASSPRSRPNTEAFF
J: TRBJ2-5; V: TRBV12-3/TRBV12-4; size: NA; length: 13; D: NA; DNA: TGTGCCAGCTCCTCCGGGAACCAAGAGACCCAGTACTTC; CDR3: CASSSGNQETQYF
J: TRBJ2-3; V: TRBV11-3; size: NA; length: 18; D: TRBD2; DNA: TGTGCCAGCAGCCTAGGACTAGCGGGGGCCGCTAGCACAGATACGCAGTATTTT; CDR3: CASSLGLAGAASTDTQYF
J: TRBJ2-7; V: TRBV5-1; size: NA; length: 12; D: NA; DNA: TGCGCCAGCAGCTTGAACCGCTACGAGCAGTACTTC; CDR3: CASSLNRYEQYF
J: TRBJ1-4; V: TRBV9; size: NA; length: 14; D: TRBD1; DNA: TGTGCCAGCAGCACGGGACAGTCTAATGAAAAACTGTTTTTT; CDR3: CASSTGQSNEKLFF
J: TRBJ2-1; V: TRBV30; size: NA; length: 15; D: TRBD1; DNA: TGTGCCTTAAAGTCAGGGGGCTCGGGCTACAATGAGCAGTTCTTC; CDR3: CALKSGGSGYNEQFF
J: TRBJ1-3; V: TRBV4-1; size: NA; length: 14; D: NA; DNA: TGCGCCAGCAGGGACGGCGTCTCTGGAAACACCATATATTTT; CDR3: CASRDGVSGNTIYF
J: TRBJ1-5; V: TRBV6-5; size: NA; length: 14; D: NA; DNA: TGTGCCAGCAGACTCAGGGAGGGGGGTCAGCCCCAGCATTTT; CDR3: CASRLREGGQPQHF
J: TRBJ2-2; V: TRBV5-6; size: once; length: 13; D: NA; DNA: TGTGCCAGCAGCTTAGGCGGTCCCGGGGAGCTGTTTTTT; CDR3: CASSLGGPGELFF
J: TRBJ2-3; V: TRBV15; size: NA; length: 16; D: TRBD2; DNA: TGTGCCACCAGCAGGCGAGCGGGGGCCCGCACAGATACGCAGTATTTT; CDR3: CATSRRAGARTDTQYF
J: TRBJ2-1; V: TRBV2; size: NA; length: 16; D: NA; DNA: TGTGCCAGCAGTGATCCAGGGACCCCGTCCTACAATGAGCAGTTCTTC; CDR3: CASSDPGTPSYNEQFF
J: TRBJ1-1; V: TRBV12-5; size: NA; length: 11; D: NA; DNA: TGTGCTAGTGTCGAGAACACTGAAGCTTTCTTT; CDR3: CASVENTEAFF
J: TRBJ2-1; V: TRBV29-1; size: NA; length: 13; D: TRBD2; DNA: TGCAGCGTTGAAACTCCTGCGGGGGGGGAGCAGTTCTTC; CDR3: CSVETPAGGEQFF
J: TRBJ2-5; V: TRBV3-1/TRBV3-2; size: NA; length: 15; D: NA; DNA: TGTGCCAGCAGCCCGAGGGGTAGCGACCAAGAGACCCAGTACTTC; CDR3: CASSPRGSDQETQYF